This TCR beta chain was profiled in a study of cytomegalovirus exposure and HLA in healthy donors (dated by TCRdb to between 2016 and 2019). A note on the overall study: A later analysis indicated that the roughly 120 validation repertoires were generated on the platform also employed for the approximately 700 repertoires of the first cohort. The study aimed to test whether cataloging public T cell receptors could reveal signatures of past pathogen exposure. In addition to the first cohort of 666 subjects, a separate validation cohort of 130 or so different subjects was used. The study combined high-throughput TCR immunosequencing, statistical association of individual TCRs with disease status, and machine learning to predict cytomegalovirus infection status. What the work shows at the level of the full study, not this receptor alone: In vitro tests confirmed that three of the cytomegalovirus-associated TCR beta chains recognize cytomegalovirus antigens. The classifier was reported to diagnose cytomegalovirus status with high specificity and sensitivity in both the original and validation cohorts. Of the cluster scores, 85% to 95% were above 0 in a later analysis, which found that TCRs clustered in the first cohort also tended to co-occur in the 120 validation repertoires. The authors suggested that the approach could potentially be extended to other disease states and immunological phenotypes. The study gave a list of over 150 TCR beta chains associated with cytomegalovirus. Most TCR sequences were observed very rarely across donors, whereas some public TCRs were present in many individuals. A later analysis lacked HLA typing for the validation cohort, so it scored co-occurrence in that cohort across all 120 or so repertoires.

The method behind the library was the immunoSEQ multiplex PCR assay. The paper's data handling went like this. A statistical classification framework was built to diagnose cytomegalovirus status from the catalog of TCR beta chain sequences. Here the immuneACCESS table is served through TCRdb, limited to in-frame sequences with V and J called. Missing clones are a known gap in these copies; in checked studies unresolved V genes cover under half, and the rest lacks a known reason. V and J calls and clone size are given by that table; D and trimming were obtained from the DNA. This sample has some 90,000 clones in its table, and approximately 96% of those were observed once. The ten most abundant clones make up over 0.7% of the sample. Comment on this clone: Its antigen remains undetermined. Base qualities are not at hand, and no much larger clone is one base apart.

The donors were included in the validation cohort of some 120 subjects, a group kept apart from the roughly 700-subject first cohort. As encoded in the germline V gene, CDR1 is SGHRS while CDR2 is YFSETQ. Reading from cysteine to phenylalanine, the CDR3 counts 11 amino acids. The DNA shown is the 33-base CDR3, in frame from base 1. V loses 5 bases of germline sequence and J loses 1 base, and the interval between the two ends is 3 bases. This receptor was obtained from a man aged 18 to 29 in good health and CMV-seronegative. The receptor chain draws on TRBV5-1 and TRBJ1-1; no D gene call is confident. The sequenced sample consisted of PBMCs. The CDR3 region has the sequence CASSRNTEAFF. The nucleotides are TGCGCCAGCAGTCGGAACACTGAAGCTTTCTTT.